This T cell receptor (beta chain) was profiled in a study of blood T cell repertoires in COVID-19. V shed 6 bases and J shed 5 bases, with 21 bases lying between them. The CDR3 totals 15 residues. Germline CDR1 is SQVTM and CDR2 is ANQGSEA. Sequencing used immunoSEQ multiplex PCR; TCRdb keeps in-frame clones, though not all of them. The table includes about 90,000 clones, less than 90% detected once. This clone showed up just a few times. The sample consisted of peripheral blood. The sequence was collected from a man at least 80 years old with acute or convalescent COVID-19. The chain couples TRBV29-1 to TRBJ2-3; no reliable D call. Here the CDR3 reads CSVVPPTRSEDTQYF. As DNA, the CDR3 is TGCAGCGTAGTCCCGCCCACCCGGTCTGAAGATACGCAGTATTTT.